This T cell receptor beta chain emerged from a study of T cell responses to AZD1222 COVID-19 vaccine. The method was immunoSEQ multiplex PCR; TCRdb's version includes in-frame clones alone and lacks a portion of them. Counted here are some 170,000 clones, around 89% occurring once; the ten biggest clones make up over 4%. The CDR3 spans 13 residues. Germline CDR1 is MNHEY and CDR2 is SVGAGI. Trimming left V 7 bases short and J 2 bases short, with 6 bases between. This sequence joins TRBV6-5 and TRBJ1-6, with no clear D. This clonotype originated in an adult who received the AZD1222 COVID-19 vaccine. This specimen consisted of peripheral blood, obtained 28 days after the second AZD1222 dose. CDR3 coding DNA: TGTGCCAGCAACAGAGCCTATAATTCACCCCTCCACTTT. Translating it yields CASNRAYNSPLHF.